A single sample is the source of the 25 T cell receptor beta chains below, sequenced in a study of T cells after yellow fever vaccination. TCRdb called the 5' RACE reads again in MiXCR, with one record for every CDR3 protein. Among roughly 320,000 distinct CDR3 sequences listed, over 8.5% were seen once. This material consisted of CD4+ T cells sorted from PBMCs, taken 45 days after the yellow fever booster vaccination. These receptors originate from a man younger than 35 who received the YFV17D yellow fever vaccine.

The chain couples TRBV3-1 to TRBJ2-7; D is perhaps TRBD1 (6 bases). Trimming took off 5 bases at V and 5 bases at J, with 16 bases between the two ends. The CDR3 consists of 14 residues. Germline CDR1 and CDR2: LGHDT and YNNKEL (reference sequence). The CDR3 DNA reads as TGTGCCAGCAGCACCAATTGGGGGCCCAACGAGCAGTACTTC. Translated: CASSTNWGPNEQYF.

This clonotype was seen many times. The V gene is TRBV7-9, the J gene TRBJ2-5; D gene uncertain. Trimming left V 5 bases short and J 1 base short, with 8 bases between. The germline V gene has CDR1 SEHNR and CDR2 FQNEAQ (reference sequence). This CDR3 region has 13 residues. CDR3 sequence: CASSHDFQETQYF. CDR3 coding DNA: TGTGCCAGCAGCCACGACTTCCAAGAGACCCAGTACTTC.

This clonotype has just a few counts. DNA of the CDR3: TGTGCCAGCAGCTTATACCCGGGGGGGGACACCGGGGAGCTGTTTTTT. The encoded protein is CASSLYPGGDTGELFF. The chain carries TRBV7-2 and TRBJ2-2; the match to TRBD2 covers 8 bases. Looked up from germline, CDR1 is SGHTA and CDR2 is FQGNSA. The CDR3 has 16 amino acids. The V segment lost 2 bases and the J segment 3 bases; nucleotides outside the gene matches: 5.

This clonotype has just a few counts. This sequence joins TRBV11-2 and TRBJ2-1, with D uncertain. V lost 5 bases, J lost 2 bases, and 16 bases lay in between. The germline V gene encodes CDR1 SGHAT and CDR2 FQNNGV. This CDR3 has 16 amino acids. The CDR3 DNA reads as TGTGCCAGCAGCCCCCAGGTAGATCCTGCCTACAATGAGCAGTTCTTC. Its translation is CASSPQVDPAYNEQFF.

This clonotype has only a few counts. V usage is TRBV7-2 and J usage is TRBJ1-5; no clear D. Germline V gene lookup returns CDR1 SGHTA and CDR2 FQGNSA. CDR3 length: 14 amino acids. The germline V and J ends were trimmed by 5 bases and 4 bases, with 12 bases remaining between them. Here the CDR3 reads CASSPRTGNQPQHF. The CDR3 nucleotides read TGTGCCAGCAGCCCCAGGACTGGAAATCAGCCCCAGCATTTT.

The CDR3: CASSRGRGVEEQYF. CDR3 nucleotide sequence: TGCGCCAGCAGCCGTGGTCGGGGGGTAGAAGAGCAGTACTTC. The chain has TRBV4-3 and TRBJ2-7; 7 bases match TRBD2. With V trimmed by 4 bases and J by 7 bases, 10 bases remained unmatched. Germline CDR1 reads LGHNA; CDR2 reads YSLEER. The CDR3 loop spans 14 amino acids.

The CDR3 DNA sequence: TGCAGTGCTAGCGACAGCCGAAATGAAAAACTGTTTTTT. This codes for CSASDSRNEKLFF. The J gene is TRBJ1-4, the V gene TRBV20-1, with D perhaps matching TRBD1 (5 bases). CDR3 size: 13 residues. Germline V gene lookup returns CDR1 DFQATT and CDR2 SNEGSKA (reference sequence). V lost 3 bases and J lost 5, with 10 bases in between.

CDR3 amino acids: CSAQTSRATTYEQYF. The CDR3 nucleotides are TGCAGTGCTCAGACCAGCCGGGCCACGACCTACGAGCAGTACTTC. This chain uses TRBV20-1 with TRBJ2-7, with unresolved D. V was trimmed by 5 bases and J by 2 bases, leaving 19 bases between them. CDR3 length equals 15 residues. The germline gives CDR1 DFQATT, CDR2 SNEGSKA (reference sequence).

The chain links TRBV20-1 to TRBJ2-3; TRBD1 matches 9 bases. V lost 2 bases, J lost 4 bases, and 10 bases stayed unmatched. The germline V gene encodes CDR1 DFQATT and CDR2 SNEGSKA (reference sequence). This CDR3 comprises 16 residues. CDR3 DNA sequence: TGCAGTGCTAGATTGGGGACAGGGTACATCCCAGATACGCAGTATTTT. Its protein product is CSARLGTGYIPDTQYF.

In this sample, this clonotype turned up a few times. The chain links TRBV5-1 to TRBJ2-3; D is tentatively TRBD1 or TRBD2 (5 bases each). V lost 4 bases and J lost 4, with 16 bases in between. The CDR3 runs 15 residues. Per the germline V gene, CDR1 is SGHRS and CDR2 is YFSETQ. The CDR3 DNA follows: TGCGCCAGCAGCGGGGGAGCCTGGACTCCAGATACGCAGTATTTT. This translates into CASSGGAWTPDTQYF.

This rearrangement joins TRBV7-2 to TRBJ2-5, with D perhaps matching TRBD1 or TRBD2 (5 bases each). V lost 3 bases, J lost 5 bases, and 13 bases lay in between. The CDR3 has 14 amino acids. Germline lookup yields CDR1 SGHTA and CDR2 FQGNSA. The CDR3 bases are TGTGCCAGCAGCTTTTCCGGGACCGCCGAGACCCAGTACTTC. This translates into CASSFSGTAETQYF.

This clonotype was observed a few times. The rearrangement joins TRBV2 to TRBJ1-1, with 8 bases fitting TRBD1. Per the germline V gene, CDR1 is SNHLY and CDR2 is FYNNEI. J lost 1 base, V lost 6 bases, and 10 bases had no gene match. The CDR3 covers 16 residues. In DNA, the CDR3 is TGTGCCAGCAGCCTCGCCCCTGGGACAGGGAACACTGAAGCTTTCTTT. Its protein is CASSLAPGTGNTEAFF. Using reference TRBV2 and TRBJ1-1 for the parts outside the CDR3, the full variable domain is EPEVTQTPSHQVTQMGQEVILRCVPISNHLYFYWYRQILGQKVEFLVSFYNNEISEKSEIFDDQFSVERPDGSNFTLKIRSTKLEDSAMYFCASSLAPGTGNTEAFFGQGTRLTVV.

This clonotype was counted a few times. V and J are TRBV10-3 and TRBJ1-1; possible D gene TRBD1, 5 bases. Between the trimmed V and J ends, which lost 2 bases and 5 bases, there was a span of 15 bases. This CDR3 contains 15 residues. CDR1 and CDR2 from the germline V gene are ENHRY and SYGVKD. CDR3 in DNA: TGTGCCATCAGTGAGCTTGACAGTGGGGGAACTGAAGCTTTCTTT. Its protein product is CAISELDSGGTEAFF.

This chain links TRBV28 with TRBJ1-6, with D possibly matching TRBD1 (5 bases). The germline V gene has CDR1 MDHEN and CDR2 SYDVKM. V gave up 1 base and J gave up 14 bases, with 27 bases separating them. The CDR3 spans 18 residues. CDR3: CASSLSRGIRRILVALHF. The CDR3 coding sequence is TGTGCCAGCAGTTTATCGCGGGGCATTCGACGCATCTTGGTTGCCCTCCACTTT.

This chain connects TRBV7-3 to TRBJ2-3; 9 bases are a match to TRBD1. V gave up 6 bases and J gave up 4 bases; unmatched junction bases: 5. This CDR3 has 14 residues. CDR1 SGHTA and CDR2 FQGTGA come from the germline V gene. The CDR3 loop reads CASSTGTGPDTQYF. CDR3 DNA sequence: TGTGCCAGCAGTACCGGGACAGGGCCAGATACGCAGTATTTT. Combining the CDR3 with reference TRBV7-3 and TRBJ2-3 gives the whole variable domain GAGVSQTPSNKVTEKGKYVELRCDPISGHTALYWYRQSLGQGPEFLIYFQGTGAADDSGLPNDRFFAVRPEGSVSTLKIQRTERGDSAVYLCASSTGTGPDTQYFGPGTRLTVL.

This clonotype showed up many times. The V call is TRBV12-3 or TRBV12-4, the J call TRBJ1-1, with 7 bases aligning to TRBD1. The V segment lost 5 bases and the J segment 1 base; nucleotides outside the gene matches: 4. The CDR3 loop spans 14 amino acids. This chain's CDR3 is CASSERQGNTEAFF. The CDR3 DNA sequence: TGTGCCAGCAGTGAAAGACAGGGGAACACTGAAGCTTTCTTT.

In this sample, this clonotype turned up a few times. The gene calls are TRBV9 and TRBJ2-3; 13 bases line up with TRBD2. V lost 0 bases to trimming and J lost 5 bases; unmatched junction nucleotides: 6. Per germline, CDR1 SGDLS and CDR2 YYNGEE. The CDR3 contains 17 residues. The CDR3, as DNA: TGTGCCAGCAGCGTAGCTACTAGCGGGGGGGCCTTAGATACGCAGTATTTT. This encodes CASSVATSGGALDTQYF.

The CDR3 DNA follows: TGTGCCAGCAGCGTATTGACGAACACTGAAGCTTTCTTT. The encoded protein is CASSVLTNTEAFF. This chain links TRBV9 with TRBJ1-1, with no clear D. The CDR3 covers 13 residues. Trimming took off 1 base at V and 1 base at J, with 5 bases between the two ends. CDR1 and CDR2 (germline): SGDLS, YYNGEE.

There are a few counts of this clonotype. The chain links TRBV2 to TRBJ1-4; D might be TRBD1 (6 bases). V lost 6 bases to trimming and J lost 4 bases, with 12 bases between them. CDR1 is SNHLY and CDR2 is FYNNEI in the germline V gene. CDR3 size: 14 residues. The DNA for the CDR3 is TGTGCCAGCAGCAACAGGGCCTTTAATGAAAAACTGTTTTTT. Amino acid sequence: CASSNRAFNEKLFF.

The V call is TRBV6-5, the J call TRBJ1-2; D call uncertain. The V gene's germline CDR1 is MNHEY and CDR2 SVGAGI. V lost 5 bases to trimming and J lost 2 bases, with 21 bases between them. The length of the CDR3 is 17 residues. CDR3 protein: CASSRFRIGRTNYGYTF. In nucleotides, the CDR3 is TGTGCCAGCAGTCGGTTTCGGATTGGCAGGACGAACTATGGCTACACCTTC.

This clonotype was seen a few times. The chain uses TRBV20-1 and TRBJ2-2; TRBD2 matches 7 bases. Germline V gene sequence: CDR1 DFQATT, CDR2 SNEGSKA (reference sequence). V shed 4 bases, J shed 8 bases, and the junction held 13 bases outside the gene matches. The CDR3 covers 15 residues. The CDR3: CSAIPPGGSHGELFF. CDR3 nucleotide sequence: TGCAGTGCTATCCCCCCGGGGGGATCGCATGGGGAGCTGTTTTTT.

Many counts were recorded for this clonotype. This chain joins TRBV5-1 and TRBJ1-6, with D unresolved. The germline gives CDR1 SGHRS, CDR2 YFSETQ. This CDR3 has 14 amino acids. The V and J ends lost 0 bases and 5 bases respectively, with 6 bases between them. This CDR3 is CASSLGIDNSPLHF. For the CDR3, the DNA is TGCGCCAGCAGCTTGGGGATTGATAATTCACCCCTCCACTTT.

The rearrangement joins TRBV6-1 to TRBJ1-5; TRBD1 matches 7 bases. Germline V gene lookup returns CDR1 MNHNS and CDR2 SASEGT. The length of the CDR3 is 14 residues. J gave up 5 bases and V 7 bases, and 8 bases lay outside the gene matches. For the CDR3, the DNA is TGTGCCAGCACCTCGGGACAGCTCGATCAGCCCCAGCATTTT. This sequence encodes CASTSGQLDQPQHF.

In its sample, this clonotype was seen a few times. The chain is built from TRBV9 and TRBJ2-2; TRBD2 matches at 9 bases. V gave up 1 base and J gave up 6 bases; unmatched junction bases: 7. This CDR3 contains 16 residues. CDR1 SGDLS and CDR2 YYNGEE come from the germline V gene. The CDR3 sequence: CASSVSGLALAGELFF. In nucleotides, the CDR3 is TGTGCCAGCAGCGTATCGGGACTAGCTCTAGCCGGGGAGCTGTTTTTT.

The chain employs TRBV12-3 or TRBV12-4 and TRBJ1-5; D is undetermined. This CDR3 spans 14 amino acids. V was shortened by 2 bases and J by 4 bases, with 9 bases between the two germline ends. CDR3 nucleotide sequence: TGTGCCAGCAGTTTAAGACACCAGAATCAGCCCCAGCATTTT. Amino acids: CASSLRHQNQPQHF.